Reported below is one TCR beta chain. What it binds is not known. These data are taken from a study of Ad26.COV2.S vaccination and SARS-CoV-2 variants. The study's findings and limits: Compared with placebo recipients, vaccine recipients had higher spike-specific TCR breadth. Analyses of TCR breadth and depth may have underestimated total T cell responses.

The CDR3 loop spans 18 amino acids. Germline CDR1 is SNHLY and CDR2 is FYNNEI. Trimming cost V 5 bases and J 3 bases; bases outside gene matches: 16. Clones were sequenced by immunoSEQ multiplex PCR, and TCRdb holds only the in-frame ones, with some missing. The data show 46,000 or so clones, approximately 80% seen once. The source is a human donor who had recovered from COVID-19. This specimen consisted of peripheral blood, obtained after recovery from COVID-19. The chain has TRBV2 and TRBJ2-5, with 9 nucleotides matching TRBD2. As DNA, the CDR3 is TGTGCCAGCAGTCCTCAGCCGACTAGCGGCGTAATAAAAGAGACCCAGTACTTC. Translated: CASSPQPTSGVIKETQYF.